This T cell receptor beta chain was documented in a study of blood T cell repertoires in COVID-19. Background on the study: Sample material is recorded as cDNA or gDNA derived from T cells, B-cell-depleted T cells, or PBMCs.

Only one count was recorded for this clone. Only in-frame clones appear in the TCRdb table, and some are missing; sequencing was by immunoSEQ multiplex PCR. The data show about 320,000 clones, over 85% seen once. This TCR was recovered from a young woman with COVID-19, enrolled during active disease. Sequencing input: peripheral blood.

CDR3 amino acids: CASSSSPGTAEAFF. CDR3 DNA sequence: TGTGCCAGCTCTTCCTCCCCCGGGACAGCTGAAGCTTTCTTT. The gene calls are TRBV28 and TRBJ1-1, with TRBD1 identical over 7 bases. Trimming took 8 bases from V and 6 from J; bases not matched to a gene: 12. This CDR3 contains 14 residues. Germline lookup yields CDR1 MDHEN and CDR2 SYDVKM. Filled out from reference TRBV28 and TRBJ1-1, the complete variable domain reads DVKVTQSSRYLVKRTGEKVFLECVQDMDHENMFWYRQDPGLGLRLIYFSYDVKMKEKGDIPEGYSVSREKKERFSLILESASTNQTSMYLCASSSSPGTAEAFFGQGTRLTVV.